One sample yielded the 12 T cell receptor beta chains listed below, sequenced in a study of blood T cell repertoires in COVID-19. Clones were read by immunoSEQ multiplex PCR, and TCRdb kept only the in-frame ones, dropping some. The profile covers 290,000 or so clones, with around 84% appearing a single time and approximately 5% taken by the ten largest. The specimen was PBMCs or T cells enriched from blood (not recorded which). These receptors were obtained from a man aged 40-49 years who had been exposed to COVID-19.

This clone was found a few times. The chain is built from TRBV3-1 (or the pseudogene TRBV3-2) and TRBJ2-2; 12 nucleotides line up with TRBD2. Germline assignment: CDR1 LGHDT and CDR2 YNNKEL (reference sequence). The V gene end was trimmed by 6 bases and the J gene end by 8 bases; junction bases not matched to a gene: 7. The CDR3 sequence is 15 residues long. CDR3: CASSLTSGSMGELFF. CDR3 sequence (DNA): TGTGCCAGCAGTCTGACTAGCGGGAGTATGGGGGAGCTGTTTTTT.

On this clone itself: Additional DNA sequences in this sample encode the identical CDR3. The chain has TRBV5-1 and TRBJ2-7, with unresolved D. Germline CDR1 is SGHRS and CDR2 is YFSETQ. The ends were cut back, 4 bases at V and 2 bases at J, with 4 bases in the middle. The CDR3 covers 11 residues. For the CDR3, the DNA is TGCGCCAGCAGCACGGCCTACGAGCAGTACTTC. It translates to CASSTAYEQYF. Based on the CDR3 plus reference TRBV5-1 and TRBJ2-7, the full variable domain is KAGVTQTPRYLIKTRGQQVTLSCSPISGHRSVSWYQQTPGQGLQFLFEYFSETQRNKGNFPGRFSGRQFSNSRSEMNVSTLELGDSALYLCASSTAYEQYFGPGTRLTVT.

The chain joins TRBV13 to TRBJ2-4; D might be TRBD2 (6 bases). Germline V gene data show CDR1 as PRHDT and CDR2 as FYEKMQ (reference sequence). This CDR3 is built from 19 residues. V lost 3 bases and J lost 1, with 22 bases in between. As DNA, the CDR3 is TGTGCCAGCAGCTTGACGGGGTATCTGCGGGATGGGGCCAAAAACATTCAGTACTTC. It encodes CASSLTGYLRDGAKNIQYF. Looking up the rest from reference TRBV13 and TRBJ2-4 gives the full variable domain: AAGVIQSPRHLIKEKRETATLKCYPIPRHDTVYWYQQGPGQDPQFLISFYEKMQSDKGSIPDRFSAQQFSDYHSELNMSSLELGDSALYFCASSLTGYLRDGAKNIQYFGAGTRLSVL.

The chain joins TRBV11-3 to TRBJ2-1; 9 bases map to TRBD1. Germline loops: CDR1 SGHNT, CDR2 YENEEA. The CDR3 covers 13 residues. J lost 12 bases, V lost 0 bases, and 3 bases had no gene match. The CDR3 region has the DNA TGTGCCAGCAGCTTAGATCCGGACAGGGGGCAGTTCTTC. Its translation: CASSLDPDRGQFF. The variable domain in full, completed from reference TRBV11-3 and TRBJ2-1, reads EAGVVQSPRYKIIEKKQPVAFWCNPISGHNTLYWYLQNLGQGPELLIRYENEEAVDDSQLPKDRFSAERLKGVDSTLKIQPAELGDSAVYLCASSLDPDRGQFFGPGTRLTVL.

The gene calls are TRBV27 and TRBJ2-7, with D possibly matching TRBD1 (6 bases). From germline, CDR1 is MNHEY and CDR2 SMNVEV (reference sequence). V was trimmed by 3 bases and J by 2 bases, leaving 14 bases between them. The CDR3 has 15 amino acids. CDR3 sequence reads: CASSFPGVGPYEQYF. DNA of the CDR3: TGTGCCAGCAGTTTTCCAGGGGTGGGGCCCTACGAGCAGTACTTC.

J is TRBJ1-2 and V is TRBV4-1; unclear D gene. V was trimmed by 0 bases and J by 8 bases, leaving 16 bases between them. CDR1 and CDR2 from the germline V gene are MGHRA and YSYEKL. CDR3 length equals 15 residues. The CDR3 sequence is CASSQDYGPGSGYTF. The DNA for the CDR3 is TGCGCCAGCAGCCAAGATTATGGCCCAGGCAGCGGCTACACCTTC.

The chain couples TRBV7-3 to TRBJ2-3; TRBD2 matches at 8 bases. V shed 5 bases, J shed 1 base, and the junction held 5 bases outside the gene matches. In germline, CDR1 is SGHTA, CDR2 FQGTGA. CDR3 length: 15 amino acids. CDR3 sequence reads: CASSQLTSGTDTQYF. The CDR3 DNA is TGTGCCAGCAGCCAATTGACTAGCGGCACAGATACGCAGTATTTT.

The chain employs TRBV5-1 and TRBJ2-3; 10 nucleotides line up with TRBD1. The CDR3 extends over 16 amino acids. Germline trimming cut 2 bases from V and 4 bases from J; bases unmatched to any gene: 7. The germline gives CDR1 SGHRS, CDR2 YFSETQ. This chain's CDR3 is CASSFTGTGDADTQYF. The CDR3 coding sequence is TGCGCCAGCAGCTTCACCGGGACAGGGGACGCAGATACGCAGTATTTT. Based on the CDR3 plus reference TRBV5-1 and TRBJ2-3, the full variable domain is KAGVTQTPRYLIKTRGQQVTLSCSPISGHRSVSWYQQTPGQGLQFLFEYFSETQRNKGNFPGRFSGRQFSNSRSEMNVSTLELGDSALYLCASSFTGTGDADTQYFGPGTRLTVL.

The rearrangement links TRBV18 to TRBJ1-4; D gene unclear. The V gene's germline CDR1 is KGHSH and CDR2 LQKENI. The V end lost 4 bases, the J end lost 0 bases, and 9 bases lay between the germline ends. The CDR3 runs 15 residues. The CDR3 bases are TGTGCCAGCTCACACAGAAGAGCAACTAATGAAAAACTGTTTTTT. Its protein product is CASSHRRATNEKLFF.

The chain is built from TRBV24-1 and TRBJ2-1; 9 bases map to TRBD1. The CDR3 extends over 15 amino acids. The V segment lost 7 bases and the J segment 5 bases; nucleotides outside the gene matches: 8. CDR1 and CDR2 (germline): KGHDR, SFDVKD. The CDR3 coding sequence is TGTGCCACCAGCCTCGGACAGGGGATCAACAATGAGCAGTTCTTC. It specifies CATSLGQGINNEQFF.

This sequence joins TRBV7-3 and TRBJ2-6, with 8 positions matching TRBD1. Germline-derived CDR1 and CDR2 are SGHTA and FQGTGA. The trim removed 4 bases at V and 0 bases at J, leaving 8 bases unmatched. The CDR3 has 18 residues. The CDR3: CASSSGQGRLSGANVLTF. CDR3 sequence (DNA): TGTGCCAGCAGCTCAGGACAGGGCCGGCTCTCTGGGGCCAACGTCCTGACTTTC.

This clone has just one count. V is TRBV5-6 and J is TRBJ2-2, with D perhaps TRBD2 (5 bases). CDR1 is SGHDT, CDR2 YYEEEE, per germline. The CDR3 extends over 15 amino acids. With 5 bases removed from V and 1 base from J, the gap between germline ends came to 12 bases. CDR3 coding DNA: TGTGCCAGCAGACTAGGACGGAAGAACACCGGGGAGCTGTTTTTT. Its protein product is CASRLGRKNTGELFF.